Listed here are 18 T cell receptor beta chains from one sample, sequenced in a study of neurological immune-mediated disorders. MiXCR, applied by TCRdb to the 5' RACE reads, yields one record per CDR3 protein. Seen here are roughly 47,000 distinct CDR3 sequences, 4% to 5.5% observed once, and the top ten hold 5.7%. Source material: PBMCs. The receptors here all came from an older woman with multiple sclerosis.

Many counts were recorded for this clonotype. CDR3 DNA: TGCAGTGCTGGGACAGACTCTGGAAACACCATATATTTT. Translated: CSAGTDSGNTIYF. The gene calls are TRBV20-1 and TRBJ1-3; 7 bases are a match to TRBD1. With 5 bases clipped from V and 0 bases from J, the junction kept 1 base outside the gene matches. CDR3 length equals 13 residues. Germline CDR1 DFQATT, CDR2 SNEGSKA (reference sequence).

A note on this clonotype: Relative to the germline gene, one junction end is altered; a read error may explain this. The CDR3 reads CASSSRSGVISPLNF. CDR3 DNA sequence: TGTGCCAGCAGCTCCAGGTCGGGAGTGATTTCACCCCTCAACTTT. The rearrangement uses TRBV7-2 and TRBJ1-6; D gene unclear. Germline loops: CDR1 SGHTA, CDR2 FQGNSA. The CDR3 has 15 residues.

The gene calls are TRBV6-5 and TRBJ1-2; D possibly corresponds to TRBD1 (6 bases). The germline gives CDR1 MNHEY, CDR2 SVGAGI. The CDR3 totals 15 residues. Trimming shortened V by 0 bases and J by 4 bases, and 12 bases separated the two germline ends. The CDR3 protein is CASSYSPGGSYGYTF. The CDR3 DNA sequence: TGTGCCAGCAGTTACTCCCCGGGGGGCTCCTATGGCTACACCTTC.

This clonotype has ten or more counts. The rearrangement links TRBV2 to TRBJ2-5, with 8 bases matching TRBD1. V shed 0 bases and J 1 base; nucleotides not matched to a gene: 4. Looked up from germline, CDR1 is SNHLY and CDR2 is FYNNEI. The CDR3 totals 16 residues. The CDR3 sequence: CASSEAWGTGQETQYF. The CDR3 DNA follows: TGTGCCAGCAGTGAAGCTTGGGGGACAGGCCAAGAGACCCAGTACTTC.

Judged by abundance, this clonotype is medium-sized. The chain combines TRBV7-6 with TRBJ2-2; 10 bases are a match to TRBD2. This CDR3 is 16 amino acids long. Germline V CDR1 and CDR2: SGHVS, FNYEAQ. V lost 1 base, J lost 5 bases, and 4 bases stayed unmatched. The CDR3 bases are TGTGCCAGCAGCTTAGGCCTAGCGGGAGTAACCGGGGAGCTGTTTTTT. As protein: CASSLGLAGVTGELFF. The complete variable domain, with remaining parts taken from reference TRBV7-6 and TRBJ2-2, reads GAGVSQSPRYKVTKRGQDVALRCDPISGHVSLYWYRQALGQGPEFLTYFNYEAQQDKSGLPNDRFSAERPEGSISTLTIQRTEQRDSAMYRCASSLGLAGVTGELFFGEGSRLTVL.

This clonotype was detected ten times or more. The chain couples TRBV2 to TRBJ2-5; TRBD1 or TRBD2 may be the D gene (5 bases each). The CDR3 runs 11 residues. Per the germline V gene, CDR1 is SNHLY and CDR2 is FYNNEI. V was shortened by 6 bases and J by 5 bases, with 7 bases between the two germline ends. CDR3 residues: CASSRDETQYF. The CDR3, as DNA: TGTGCCAGCAGCAGGGACGAGACCCAGTACTTC.

In this sample, this clonotype turned up many times. The rearrangement joins TRBV3-1 to TRBJ2-1, with D possibly matching TRBD2 (5 bases). The V and J ends lost 0 bases and 3 bases respectively, with 18 bases between them. This CDR3 contains 18 residues. CDR1 LGHDT and CDR2 YNNKEL come from the germline V gene (reference sequence). Here the CDR3 reads CASSQEAPGTPHYNEQFF. In DNA form, the CDR3 reads TGTGCCAGCAGCCAAGAGGCCCCGGGAACTCCCCACTACAATGAGCAGTTCTTC.

This clonotype was detected ten times or more. Germline and junction disagree at one end, which may indicate a read error. The V call is TRBV7-7, the J call TRBJ2-5; TRBD2 matches at 8 bases. CDR3 size: 14 residues. CDR1 SSHAT and CDR2 FNYEAQ come from the germline V gene (reference sequence). Here the CDR3 DNA reads TGTGCTAGCAGCCCACTAGCGGCTCAAGAGACCCAGTACTTC. It specifies CASSPLAAQETQYF.

In this sample, this clonotype turned up many times. V gene TRBV9 combines with J gene TRBJ2-1; 7 bases align to TRBD2. The germline CDR1 and CDR2 sequences are SGDLS and YYNGEE. The CDR3 totals 13 residues. Germline trimming cut 4 bases from V and 5 bases from J; bases unmatched to any gene: 3. CDR3 in amino acids: CASSLGTNNEQFF. The DNA of the CDR3 is TGTGCCAGCAGCCTAGGGACTAACAATGAGCAGTTCTTC.

This clonotype has just a few counts. This chain links TRBV5-5 with TRBJ2-1, with 11 bases identical to TRBD1. Germline loops: CDR1 SGHKS, CDR2 YYEKEE (reference sequence). CDR3 length: 14 residues. Trimming took 5 bases from V and 7 from J; bases not matched to a gene: 5. CDR3 sequence reads: CASRWGQGENEQFF. DNA for the CDR3: TGTGCCAGCAGATGGGGACAGGGGGAGAATGAGCAGTTCTTC.

This clonotype was recorded many times. The rearrangement links TRBV29-1 to TRBJ2-4; D call uncertain. The germline V gene has CDR1 SQVTM and CDR2 ANQGSEA. Trimming removed 3 bases from V and 1 base from J, with 7 bases in between. The CDR3 contains 13 residues. The CDR3 coding sequence is TGCAGCGTTGAGTTGGGGGCCAAAAACATTCAGTACTTC. Translated, it gives CSVELGAKNIQYF.

This clonotype has a count of ten or more. The V gene is TRBV28, the J gene TRBJ2-6; D is unresolved. Germline V gene lookup returns CDR1 MDHEN and CDR2 SYDVKM. The V end lost 8 bases, the J end lost 0 bases, and 5 bases lay between the germline ends. CDR3 length: 13 residues. CDR3 residues: CASWRSGANVLTF. CDR3 bases: TGTGCCAGCTGGCGCTCTGGGGCCAACGTCCTGACTTTC.

This clonotype was detected many times. This chain links TRBV29-1 with TRBJ1-1; D is undetermined. CDR1 and CDR2 (germline): SQVTM, ANQGSEA. The germline V and J ends were trimmed by 7 bases and 1 base, with 7 bases remaining between them. This CDR3 spans 11 amino acids. The CDR3 protein is CSAHKNTEAFF. Here the CDR3 DNA reads TGCAGCGCTCACAAGAACACTGAAGCTTTCTTT.

The gene calls are TRBV7-2 and TRBJ2-3; D may be TRBD2 (5 bases). The CDR3 sequence is 14 residues long. The V end lost 5 bases, the J end lost 1 base, and 10 bases lay between the germline ends. Germline V CDR1 and CDR2: SGHTA, FQGNSA. The CDR3 spells CASSPAEGTDTQYF. CDR3 bases: TGTGCCAGCAGCCCAGCGGAAGGCACAGATACGCAGTATTTT.

This clonotype was found many times. This sequence joins TRBV5-1 and TRBJ1-6; 8 nucleotides align to TRBD1. The germline V gene encodes CDR1 SGHRS and CDR2 YFSETQ. There are 16 residues in the CDR3. Trimming took 4 bases from V and 9 from J; bases not matched to a gene: 12. The CDR3 loop reads CASSTGEQGVISPLHF. As DNA, the CDR3 is TGCGCCAGCAGCACTGGGGAACAGGGGGTAATTTCACCCCTCCACTTT.

This clonotype was seen many times. The chain couples TRBV20-1 to TRBJ2-5; TRBD2 aligns across 14 bases. The V gene's germline CDR1 is DFQATT and CDR2 SNEGSKA (reference sequence). After removal of 6 bases from V and 5 bases from J, the junction contained 14 bases not matched to a gene. CDR3 length: 17 residues. The CDR3 nucleotides are TGCAGTGCGCCGGAAGAAAAGGGACTAGCGGGAGCCGAGACCCAGTACTTC. This encodes CSAPEEKGLAGAETQYF.

This clonotype showed up many times. The V and J genes are TRBV21-1 and TRBJ2-5. TRBV21-1 is described as a pseudogene. This CDR3 contains 15 residues. CDR3 sequence reads: CASSKAWTSKRTQYF. In DNA, the CDR3 is TGTGCCAGCAGCAAAGCTTGGACTAGCAAGAGGACCCAGTACTTC.

In its sample, this clonotype was seen many times. The J gene is TRBJ1-5, the V gene TRBV7-2, with TRBD1 matching 7 bases. This CDR3 has 13 residues. The V gene end was trimmed by 5 bases and the J gene end by 2 bases; junction bases not matched to a gene: 0. Germline CDR1 reads SGHTA; CDR2 reads FQGNSA. The DNA for the CDR3 is TGTGCCAGCAGCGGACAGGGCAATCAGCCCCAGCATTTT. As protein: CASSGQGNQPQHF.